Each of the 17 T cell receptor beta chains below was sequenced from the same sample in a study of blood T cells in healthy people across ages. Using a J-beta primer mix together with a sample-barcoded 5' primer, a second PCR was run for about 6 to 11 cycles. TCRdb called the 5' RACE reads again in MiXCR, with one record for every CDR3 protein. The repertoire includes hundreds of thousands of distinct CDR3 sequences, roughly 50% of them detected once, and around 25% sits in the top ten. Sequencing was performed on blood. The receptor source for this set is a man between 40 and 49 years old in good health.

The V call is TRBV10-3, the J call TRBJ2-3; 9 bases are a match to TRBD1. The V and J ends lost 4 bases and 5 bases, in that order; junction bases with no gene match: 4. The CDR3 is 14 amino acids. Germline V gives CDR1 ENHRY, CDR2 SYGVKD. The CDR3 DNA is TGTGCCATCAGTGGAGGGACAGGGAGAGATACGCAGTATTTT. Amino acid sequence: CAISGGTGRDTQYF.

CDR3 loop: CATSEPGGTNTGELFF. CDR3 nucleotides: TGTGCCACCAGTGAACCAGGGGGAACTAACACCGGGGAGCTGTTTTTT. The chain combines TRBV24-1 with TRBJ2-2; TRBD1 matches at 7 bases. The ends lost 4 bases at V and 2 bases at J; junction bases unmatched: 6. The V gene's germline CDR1 is KGHDR and CDR2 SFDVKD. This CDR3 region has 16 residues.

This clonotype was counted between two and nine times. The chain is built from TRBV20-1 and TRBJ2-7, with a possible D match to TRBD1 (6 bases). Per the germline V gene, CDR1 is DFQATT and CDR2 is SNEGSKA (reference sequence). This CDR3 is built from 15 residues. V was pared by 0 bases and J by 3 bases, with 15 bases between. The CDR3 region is CSARDGQGSIYEQYF. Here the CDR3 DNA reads TGCAGTGCTAGAGATGGGCAGGGGAGCATCTACGAGCAGTACTTC.

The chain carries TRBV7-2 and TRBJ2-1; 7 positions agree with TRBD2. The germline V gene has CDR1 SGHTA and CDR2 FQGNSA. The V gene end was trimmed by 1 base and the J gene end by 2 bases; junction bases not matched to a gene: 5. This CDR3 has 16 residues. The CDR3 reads CASSLVALAAYNEQFF. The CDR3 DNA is TGTGCCAGCAGCTTAGTAGCCCTAGCGGCCTACAATGAGCAGTTCTTC.

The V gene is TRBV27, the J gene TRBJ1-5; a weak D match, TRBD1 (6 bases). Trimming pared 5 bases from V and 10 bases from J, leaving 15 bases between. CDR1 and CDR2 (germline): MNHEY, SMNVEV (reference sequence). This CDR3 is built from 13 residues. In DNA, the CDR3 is TGTGCCAGCAGTGTAGGGCGGACAGTCCCCCAGCATTTT. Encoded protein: CASSVGRTVPQHF.

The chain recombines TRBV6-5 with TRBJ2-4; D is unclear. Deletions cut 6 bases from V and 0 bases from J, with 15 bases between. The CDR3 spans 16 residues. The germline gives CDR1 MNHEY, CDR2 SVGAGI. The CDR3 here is CASRKGTGVAKNIQYF. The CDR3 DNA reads TGTGCCAGCAGAAAGGGTACTGGCGTAGCCAAAAACATTCAGTACTTC.

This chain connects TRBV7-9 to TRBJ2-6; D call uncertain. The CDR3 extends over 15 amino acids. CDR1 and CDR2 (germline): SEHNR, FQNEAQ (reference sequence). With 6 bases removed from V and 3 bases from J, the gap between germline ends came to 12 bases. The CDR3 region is CASRHPRVGANVLTF. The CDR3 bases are TGTGCCAGCAGACATCCCCGGGTTGGGGCCAACGTCCTGACTTTC.

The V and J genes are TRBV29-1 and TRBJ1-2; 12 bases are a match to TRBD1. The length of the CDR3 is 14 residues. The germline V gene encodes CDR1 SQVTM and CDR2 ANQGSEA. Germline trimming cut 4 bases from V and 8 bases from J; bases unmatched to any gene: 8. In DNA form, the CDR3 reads TGCAGCGTTGGCGGGACAGGGGGCTGGAGCGGCTACACCTTC. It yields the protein CSVGGTGGWSGYTF.

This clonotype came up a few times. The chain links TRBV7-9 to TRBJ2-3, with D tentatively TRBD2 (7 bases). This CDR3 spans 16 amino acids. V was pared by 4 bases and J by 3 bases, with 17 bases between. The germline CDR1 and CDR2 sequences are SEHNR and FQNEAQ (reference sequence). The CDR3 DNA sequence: TGTGCCAGCAGCTCGGCGGGCGGGGGCTTGACAGATACGCAGTATTTT. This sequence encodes CASSSAGGGLTDTQYF.

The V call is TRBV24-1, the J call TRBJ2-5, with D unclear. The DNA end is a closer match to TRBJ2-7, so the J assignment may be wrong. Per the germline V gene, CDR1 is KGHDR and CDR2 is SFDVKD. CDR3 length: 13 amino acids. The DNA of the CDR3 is TGTGCCACCACGCAAGGACCCTCCTACGAGCAGTACTTC. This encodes CATTQGPSYEQYF.

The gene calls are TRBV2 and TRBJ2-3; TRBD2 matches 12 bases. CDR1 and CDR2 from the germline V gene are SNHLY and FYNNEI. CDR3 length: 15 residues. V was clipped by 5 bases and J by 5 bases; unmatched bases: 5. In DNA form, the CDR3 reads TGTGCCAGCAGTTCTAGCGGGAGGGCCAAAGATACGCAGTATTTT. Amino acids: CASSSSGRAKDTQYF. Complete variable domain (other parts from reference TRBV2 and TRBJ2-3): EPEVTQTPSHQVTQMGQEVILRCVPISNHLYFYWYRQILGQKVEFLVSFYNNEISEKSEIFDDQFSVERPDGSNFTLKIRSTKLEDSAMYFCASSSSGRAKDTQYFGPGTRLTVL.

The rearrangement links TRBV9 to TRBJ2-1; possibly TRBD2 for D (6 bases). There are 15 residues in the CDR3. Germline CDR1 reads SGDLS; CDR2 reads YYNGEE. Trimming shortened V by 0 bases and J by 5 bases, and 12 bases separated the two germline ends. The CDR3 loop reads CASSVGAGGDNEQFF. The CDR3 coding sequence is TGTGCCAGCAGCGTAGGCGCGGGCGGGGACAATGAGCAGTTCTTC.

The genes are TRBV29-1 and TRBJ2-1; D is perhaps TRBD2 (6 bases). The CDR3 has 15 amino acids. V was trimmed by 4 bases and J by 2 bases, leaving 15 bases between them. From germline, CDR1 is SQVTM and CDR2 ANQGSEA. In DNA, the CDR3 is TGCAGCGTTGCCGCGGGGACCTACCCCTACAATGAGCAGTTCTTC. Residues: CSVAAGTYPYNEQFF.

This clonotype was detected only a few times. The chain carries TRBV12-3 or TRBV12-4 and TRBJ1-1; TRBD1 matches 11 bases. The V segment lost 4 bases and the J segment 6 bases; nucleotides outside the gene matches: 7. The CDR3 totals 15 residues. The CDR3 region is CASSSGTGGVSEAFF. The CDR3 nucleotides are TGTGCCAGCAGTTCCGGGACAGGGGGTGTTTCTGAAGCTTTCTTT.

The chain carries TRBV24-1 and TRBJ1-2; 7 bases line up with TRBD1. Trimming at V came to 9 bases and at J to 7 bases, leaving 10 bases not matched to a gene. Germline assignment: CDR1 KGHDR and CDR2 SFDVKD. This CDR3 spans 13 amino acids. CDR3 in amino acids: CATADRVGGGYTF. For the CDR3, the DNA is TGTGCCACCGCTGACAGGGTTGGTGGTGGCTACACCTTC.

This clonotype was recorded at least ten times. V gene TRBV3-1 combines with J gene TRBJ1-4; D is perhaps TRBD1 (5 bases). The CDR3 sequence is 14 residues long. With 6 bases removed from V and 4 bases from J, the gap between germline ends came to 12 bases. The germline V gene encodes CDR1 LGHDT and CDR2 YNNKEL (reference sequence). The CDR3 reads CASSTQVLNEKLFF. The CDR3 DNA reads TGTGCCAGCAGTACACAGGTGCTTAATGAAAAACTGTTTTTT.

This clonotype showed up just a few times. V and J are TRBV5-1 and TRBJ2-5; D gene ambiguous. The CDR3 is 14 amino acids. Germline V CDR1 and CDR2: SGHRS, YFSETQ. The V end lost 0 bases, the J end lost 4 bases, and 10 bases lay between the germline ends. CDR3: CASSLGTTAETQYF. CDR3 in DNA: TGCGCCAGCAGCTTGGGTACCACAGCAGAGACCCAGTACTTC.